The 18 T cell receptor beta chains listed next were all sequenced from one sample in a study of shared clonotypes between healthy human individuals. The data were produced by immunoSEQ multiplex PCR, yet TCRdb's version contains in-frame clones alone and is incomplete. The table shows 950,000 to 1,300,000 clones, with around four fifths occurring only once. Sequencing was performed on memory CD4+ T cells sorted from blood. This sample's subset: CD45RA-negative fraction. These TCRs come from a man aged 18 to 29 in good health.

In regard to this clone: A much bigger clone sits one base away, suggesting this may be a read error. This sample also contains other DNA sequences that code for the same CDR3. The chain carries TRBV7-9 and TRBJ2-2; D gene ambiguous. V lost 1 base and J lost 4, with 7 bases in between. The germline V gene encodes CDR1 SEHNR and CDR2 FQNEAQ (reference sequence). The CDR3 runs 14 residues. In nucleotides, the CDR3 is TGTGCCAGCAGCTTAGTCGGCGGCACCGGGGAGCTGTTTTTT. As protein: CASSLVGGTGELFF.

This clone turned up a few times. CDR3 DNA sequence: TGTGCCAGCAGCTGGGACCCGTCAGAGACCCAGTACTTC. It codes for CASSWDPSETQYF. V and J are TRBV7-6 and TRBJ2-5; perhaps D is TRBD1 or TRBD2 (5 bases each). The CDR3 is 13 residues long. The V gene's germline CDR1 is SGHVS and CDR2 FNYEAQ. Trimming took 4 bases from V and 4 from J, leaving 10 bases between them.

Concerning this clone itself: A read error may explain this, as a much larger clone is one base away. This chain uses TRBV7-3 with TRBJ2-2; no definite D call. The CDR3 contains 13 residues. From germline, CDR1 is SGHTA and CDR2 FQGTGA. The V and J ends lost 3 bases and 0 bases respectively, with 2 bases between them. In DNA, the CDR3 is TGTGCCAGCAGCTTCGCGAACACCGGGGAGCTGTTTTTT. Translated, it gives CASSFANTGELFF.

The gene calls are TRBV7-8 and TRBJ2-3; 7 nucleotides agree with TRBD2. This CDR3 contains 16 residues. Germline CDR1 is SGHVS and CDR2 is FQNEAQ. V shed 1 base and J 3 bases; nucleotides not matched to a gene: 7. DNA of the CDR3: TGTGCCAGCAGCTTAGATGGCGGGGGAAGGACAGATACGCAGTATTTT. It translates to CASSLDGGGRTDTQYF.

The V gene is TRBV19, the J gene TRBJ1-1; 7 bases align to TRBD1. V was pared by 6 bases and J by 8 bases, with 6 bases of the junction left unmatched. Germline V CDR1 and CDR2: LNHDA, SQIVND (reference sequence). This CDR3 is 12 amino acids long. The CDR3 here is CASSPRDSEAFF. The DNA for the CDR3 is TGTGCCAGTAGCCCCCGGGACAGCGAAGCTTTCTTT.

V gene TRBV15 combines with J gene TRBJ1-1, with TRBD1 matching over 7 bases. The CDR3 consists of 14 residues. The V segment lost 6 bases and the J segment 0 bases; nucleotides outside the gene matches: 4. In germline, CDR1 is LNHNV, CDR2 YYDKDF (reference sequence). The chain's CDR3 is CATSSGQMNTEAFF. The CDR3 DNA reads as TGTGCCACCAGTTCGGGACAGATGAACACTGAAGCTTTCTTT.

CDR3 DNA: TGTGCCAGCGGGCCGGAGGACAGGTTTACTAAACTGTTTTTT. This gives the protein CASGPEDRFTKLFF. J is TRBJ1-4 and V is TRBV6-1; 7 bases agree with TRBD1. Trimming took 8 bases from V and 11 from J; bases not matched to a gene: 14. The germline V gene has CDR1 MNHNS and CDR2 SASEGT. The CDR3 has 14 amino acids.

The chain uses TRBV30 and TRBJ2-3; 12 nucleotides line up with TRBD2. The CDR3 runs to 13 residues. Germline loops: CDR1 GTSNPN, CDR2 SVGIG (reference sequence). The J segment lost 4 bases and the V segment lost 4 bases, leaving 0 bases of the junction unmatched. The CDR3 region has the DNA TGTGCCTGGACTAGCGGGAGGGCAGATACGCAGTATTTT. It yields the protein CAWTSGRADTQYF.

Comments on this clone: This may be a read error, as it is one base from a much larger clone. The sample has other DNA sequences that encode this CDR3 too. J is TRBJ1-4 and V is TRBV5-1, with 8 nucleotides matching TRBD1. Trimming removed 0 bases from V and 5 bases from J; junction bases left unmatched: 3. The CDR3 is 15 residues long. In germline, CDR1 is SGHRS, CDR2 YFSETQ. CDR3 region: CASSLARDRNEKLFF. The CDR3 DNA reads as TGCGCCAGCAGCTTGGCCCGGGACAGGAATGAAAAACTGTTTTTT.

This chain links TRBV11-3 with TRBJ1-6; D not resolved. The V and J ends lost 4 bases and 2 bases respectively, with 0 bases between them. CDR3 size: 12 residues. Germline V gene sequence: CDR1 SGHNT, CDR2 YENEEA. Here the CDR3 DNA reads TGTGCCAGCAGCTCCTATAATTCACCCCTCCACTTT. The encoded protein is CASSSYNSPLHF.

This chain uses TRBV4-1 with TRBJ1-1; D remains unclear. V lost 0 bases to trimming and J lost 5 bases, with 10 bases between them. In germline, CDR1 is MGHRA, CDR2 YSYEKL. There are 14 residues in the CDR3. CDR3 in amino acids: CASSQEEVFTEAFF. Here the CDR3 DNA reads TGCGCCAGCAGCCAAGAGGAGGTCTTTACTGAAGCTTTCTTT.

This clone was recorded once. The chain links TRBV27 to TRBJ1-5, with D possibly matching TRBD1 (6 bases). Germline V gene sequence: CDR1 MNHEY, CDR2 SMNVEV (reference sequence). The CDR3 has 14 residues. Deletions cut 6 bases from V and 5 bases from J, with 14 bases between. The CDR3 coding sequence is TGTGCCAGCAGAGCACAGGGAACAGATCAGCCCCAGCATTTT. It codes for CASRAQGTDQPQHF.

The CDR3 DNA sequence: TGTGCCAGCAGCGTGGGGACTAGCGGGGGGTCCTACAATGAGCAGTTCTTC. This sequence encodes CASSVGTSGGSYNEQFF. The rearrangement uses TRBV9 and TRBJ2-1; TRBD2 matches at 15 bases. This CDR3 comprises 17 residues. Unmatched junction bases numbered 1, after V lost 2 bases and J lost 1 base. CDR1 is SGDLS and CDR2 is YYNGEE in the germline V gene.

This chain joins TRBV18 and TRBJ2-2; no firm D call. V shed 4 bases and J shed 4 bases, with 13 bases lying between them. Germline V CDR1 and CDR2: KGHSH, LQKENI. The CDR3 loop spans 15 amino acids. The CDR3 sequence is CASSLERLGTGELFF. The CDR3, as DNA: TGTGCCAGCTCACTAGAGCGACTGGGCACCGGGGAGCTGTTTTTT.

The chain has TRBV28 and TRBJ1-4, with D possibly matching TRBD1 (5 bases). There are 18 residues in the CDR3. CDR1 is MDHEN and CDR2 is SYDVKM in the germline V gene. Between the trimmed V and J ends, which lost 4 bases and 2 bases, there was a span of 20 bases. CDR3 sequence (DNA): TGTGCCAGCAGTTACCGTATGACCGCTAGGGGTACTAATGAAAAACTGTTTTTT. Translating gives CASSYRMTARGTNEKLFF.

J is TRBJ1-5 and V is TRBV7-3; 7 nucleotides line up with TRBD1. J was trimmed by 0 bases and V by 5 bases; bases with no gene match: 13. This CDR3 spans 18 amino acids. The germline CDR1 and CDR2 sequences are SGHTA and FQGTGA. This CDR3 reads CASSLDPRQGLSNQPQHF. CDR3 DNA sequence: TGTGCCAGCAGCCTCGACCCCCGACAGGGCCTTAGCAATCAGCCCCAGCATTTT.

About this clone itself: A read error may be the cause here, since a much bigger clone is one base away. The chain combines TRBV5-4 with TRBJ2-5; 10 nucleotides align to TRBD2. The CDR3 extends over 14 amino acids. Trimming cost V 4 bases and J 3 bases; bases outside gene matches: 3. Germline V gene data show CDR1 as SGHNT and CDR2 as YYREEE (reference sequence). CDR3 sequence (DNA): TGTGCCAGCAGCCGGCTAGCGGGGGAAGAGACCCAGTACTTC. Its translation is CASSRLAGEETQYF.

The genes are TRBV7-3 and TRBJ1-2; D not certain. Trimming left V 2 bases short and J 8 bases short, with 21 bases between. Germline V gene sequence: CDR1 SGHTA, CDR2 FQGTGA. CDR3 length: 16 residues. DNA for the CDR3: TGTGCCAGCAGCTTAGGCGATCGAGCAACCCGAGGAGGCTACACCTTC. It encodes CASSLGDRATRGGYTF.